Here is one TCR beta chain with its context. The antigen is undetermined. The sample belongs to a study of siplizumab effects on memory and regulatory T cells. Study results and caveats: Proof of suppressive function in proliferating Tregs from siplizumab cultures was not established. With siplizumab, mappable alloreactive CD4+ clones averaged about 70% Treg-derived, versus 25% to 30% in controls. Naive T cells, seemingly more diverse than memory cells, seemed major alloresponse contributors. Siplizumab caused a significant drop in alloreactive sequences traceable to unstimulated CD4+ memory cells.

Assay: immunoSEQ multiplex PCR; the TCRdb copy retains only in-frame clones and omits some. This table holds approximately 70,000 clones, about 90% found once. V trimming: 1 base; J trimming: 7 bases; junction bases outside the gene matches: 9. Germline CDR1 reads MGHRA; CDR2 reads YSYEKL. The CDR3 covers 16 residues. Sequenced: CD8+ T cells sorted from blood. This TCR was sampled from a human donor in good health. This chain joins TRBV4-1 and TRBJ2-7, with 11 bases lining up with TRBD2. CDR3 sequence reads: CASSQGLAGGLQEQYF. The CDR3 DNA sequence: TGCGCCAGCAGCCAAGGATTAGCGGGAGGGCTGCAAGAGCAGTACTTC.